This T cell receptor (beta chain) was recovered during a study of blood T cell repertoires in COVID-19. Study-level information: Collection of acute and convalescent COVID-19 samples took place in the United States, Italy and Spain. The cDNA or gDNA used as material had been derived from T cells, B-cell-depleted T cells, or PBMCs.

Among Cohort 3 donors, those recovered had two negative PCRs, clearance, or symptom resolution. Authors' processing steps: The assay estimated nucleated cells by amplifying reference gene primers. The method was immunoSEQ multiplex PCR; TCRdb's version includes in-frame clones alone and lacks a portion of them. That table is the source of V, J and clone size, and D and trimming were worked out from the DNA. The sample yields just over 300,000 clones, roughly 85% seen once. The source is a man younger than 40 who had recovered from COVID-19. Sequencing was done on a sample of PBMCs or T cells enriched from blood (not recorded which).

In DNA form, the CDR3 reads TGTGCCAGCAGCGACGGCACCTCCGGCGGTGAGACCCAGTACTTC. Translating it yields CASSDGTSGGETQYF. V gene TRBV5-4 combines with J gene TRBJ2-5; D is ambiguous. With 4 bases removed from V and 5 bases from J, the gap between germline ends came to 18 bases. This CDR3 has 15 amino acids. Germline-derived CDR1 and CDR2 are SGHNT and YYREEE (reference sequence).